This T cell receptor (beta chain) was sequenced during a study of radiotherapy plus CTLA-4 blockade in lung cancer. As for the study in general: Objective response was observed in about 19% of patients, and disease control in roughly 31%.

V lost 3 bases and J lost 3, with 12 bases in between. CDR1 SNHLY and CDR2 FYNNEI come from the germline V gene. The CDR3 loop spans 15 amino acids. Method: immunoSEQ multiplex PCR; TCRdb's copy keeps in-frame clones and lacks some. The repertoire holds about 73,000 clones, with about nine tenths as singletons. Those with chemo-refractory metastatic non-small-cell lung cancer were treated with focal radiation combined with CTLA-4 blockade using ipilimumab. The chain joins TRBV2 to TRBJ1-5; D is unclear. The sequences come from peripheral blood, collected from a patient treated with radiotherapy plus ipilimumab. The clonotype comes from a human donor with non-small cell lung cancer that progressed on radiotherapy plus ipilimumab. The CDR3 DNA reads as TGTGCCAGCAGTGATCGCTTGGGGTCCAATCAGCCCCAGCATTTT. It is translated as CASSDRLGSNQPQHF.